This TCR beta chain was recovered during a study of T cell responses to AZD1222 COVID-19 vaccine. This CDR3 is built from 15 residues. Germline CDR1 reads SGHDT; CDR2 reads YYEEEE. V was pared by 4 bases and J by 0 bases, with 12 bases between. The data were produced by immunoSEQ multiplex PCR, yet TCRdb's version contains in-frame clones alone and is incomplete. This sample has approximately 150,000 clones, with 80% to 95% found just once. The sequences come from peripheral blood, collected on day 0 of AZD1222 vaccination. J is TRBJ2-3 and V is TRBV5-6; D gene unclear. The receptor's source is an adult in good health. The CDR3 DNA reads TGTGCCAGCAGCACGGAGCAGTCTAGCACAGATACGCAGTATTTT. It is translated as CASSTEQSSTDTQYF. Together with reference TRBV5-6 and TRBJ2-3, the CDR3 gives the full variable domain: DAGVTQSPTHLIKTRGQQVTLRCSPKSGHDTVSWYQQALGQGPQFIFQYYEEEERQRGNFPDRFSGHQFPNYSSELNVNALLLGDSALYLCASSTEQSSTDTQYFGPGTRLTVL.